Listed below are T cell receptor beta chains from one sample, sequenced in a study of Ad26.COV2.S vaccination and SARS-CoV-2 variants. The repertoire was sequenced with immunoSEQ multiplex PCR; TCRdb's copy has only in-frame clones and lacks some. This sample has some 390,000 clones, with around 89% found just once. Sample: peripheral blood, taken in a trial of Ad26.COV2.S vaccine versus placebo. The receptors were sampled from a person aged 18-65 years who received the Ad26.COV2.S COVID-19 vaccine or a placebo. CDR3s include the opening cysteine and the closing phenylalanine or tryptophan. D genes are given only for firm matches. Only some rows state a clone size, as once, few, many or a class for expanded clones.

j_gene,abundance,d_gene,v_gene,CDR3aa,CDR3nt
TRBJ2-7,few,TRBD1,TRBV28,CASSIRTGAAYEQYF,TGTGCCAGCAGTATAAGGACAGGGGCGGCCTACGAGCAGTACTTC
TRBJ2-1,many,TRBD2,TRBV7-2,CASSLLAGAGNEQFF,TGTGCCAGCAGCTTACTAGCGGGAGCGGGTAATGAGCAGTTCTTC
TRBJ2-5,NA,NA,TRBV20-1,CSARGETQYF,TGCAGTGCTAGAGGAGAGACCCAGTACTTC
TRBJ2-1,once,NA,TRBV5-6,CASSLGRNNEQFF,TGTGCCAGCAGCTTGGGCAGGAACAATGAGCAGTTCTTC
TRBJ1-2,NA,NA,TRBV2,CASSTKRSNYGYTF,TGTGCCAGCAGCACGAAGAGATCTAACTATGGCTACACCTTC
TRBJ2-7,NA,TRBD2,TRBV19,CASSIREASYEQYF,TGTGCCAGTAGTATCCGGGAGGCCTCCTACGAGCAGTACTTC
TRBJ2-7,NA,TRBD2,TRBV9,CASSVGTSGDYEQYF,TGTGCCAGCAGCGTAGGTACTAGCGGAGATTACGAGCAGTACTTC
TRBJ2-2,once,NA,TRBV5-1,CASSLAGGNTGELFF,TGCGCCAGCAGCTTGGCTGGGGGTAACACCGGGGAGCTGTTTTTT
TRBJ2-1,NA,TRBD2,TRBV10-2,CASSEFLAEYGQWNEQFF,TGCGCCAGCAGTGAGTTTCTAGCGGAGTATGGTCAGTGGAATGAGCAGTTCTTC
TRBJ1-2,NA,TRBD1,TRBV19,CASRGTGDYGYTF,TGTGCCAGTAGAGGGACAGGGGATTATGGCTACACCTTC
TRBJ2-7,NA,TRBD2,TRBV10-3,CAMKREALSYEQYF,TGTGCCATGAAGCGGGAGGCCCTCTCCTACGAGCAGTACTTC
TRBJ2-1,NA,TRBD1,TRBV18,CASSPGQGANLAKNEQFF,TGTGCCAGCTCACCAGGACAGGGGGCCAATCTAGCGAAGAATGAGCAGTTCTTC
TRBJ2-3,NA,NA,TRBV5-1,CASSTQADTQYF,TGCGCCAGCAGCACCCAGGCAGATACGCAGTATTTT
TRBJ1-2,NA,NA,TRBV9,CASSVKGSGYGYTF,TGTGCCAGCAGCGTTAAGGGGTCGGGCTATGGCTACACCTTC
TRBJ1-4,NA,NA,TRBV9,CASSVEGRIDEKLFF,TGTGCCAGCAGCGTAGAGGGGCGGATAGATGAAAAACTGTTTTTT
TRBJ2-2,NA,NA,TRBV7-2,CASSPVRGELFF,TGTGCCAGCAGCCCGGTCCGCGGGGAGCTGTTTTTT
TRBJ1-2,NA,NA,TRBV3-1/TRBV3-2,CASSHGRGLGGYTF,TGTGCCAGCAGCCATGGGAGGGGCCTCGGGGGCTACACCTTC
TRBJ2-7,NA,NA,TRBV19,CASSIVGAGSYEQYF,TGTGCCAGTAGTATAGTGGGGGCCGGATCCTACGAGCAGTACTTC
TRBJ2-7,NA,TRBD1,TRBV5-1,CASSSNPGGAKHF,TGCGCCAGCAGCTCCAACCCAGGGGGCGCTAAGCACTTC
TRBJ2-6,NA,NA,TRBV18,CASSPGGGSGANVLTF,TGTGCCAGCTCACCAGGGGGCGGCTCTGGGGCCAACGTCCTGACTTTC
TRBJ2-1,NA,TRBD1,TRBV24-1,CATQQGNEQFF,TGTGCCACCCAACAGGGGAATGAGCAGTTCTTC
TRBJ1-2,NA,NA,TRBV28,CASSLSPAPLDYGYTF,TGTGCCAGCAGTTTATCCCCAGCGCCGCTGGACTATGGCTACACCTTC
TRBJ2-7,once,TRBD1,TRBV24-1,CATSAWTGDEQYF,TGTGCCACCAGTGCATGGACAGGGGACGAGCAGTACTTC